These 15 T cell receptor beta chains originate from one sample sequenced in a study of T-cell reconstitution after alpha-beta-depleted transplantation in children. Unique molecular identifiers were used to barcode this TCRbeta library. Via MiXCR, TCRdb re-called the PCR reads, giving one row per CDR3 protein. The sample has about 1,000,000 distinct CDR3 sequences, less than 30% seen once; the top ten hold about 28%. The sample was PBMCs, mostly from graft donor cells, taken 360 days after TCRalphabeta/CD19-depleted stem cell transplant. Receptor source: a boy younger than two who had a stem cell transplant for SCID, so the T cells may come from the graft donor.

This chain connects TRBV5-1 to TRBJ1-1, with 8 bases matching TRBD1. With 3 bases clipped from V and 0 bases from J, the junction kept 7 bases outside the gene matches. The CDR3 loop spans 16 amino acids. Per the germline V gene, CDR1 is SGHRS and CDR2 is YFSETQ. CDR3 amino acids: CASSSQTGAMNTEAFF. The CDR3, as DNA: TGCGCCAGCAGCTCCCAGACAGGGGCGATGAACACTGAAGCTTTCTTT. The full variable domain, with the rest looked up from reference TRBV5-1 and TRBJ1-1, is KAGVTQTPRYLIKTRGQQVTLSCSPISGHRSVSWYQQTPGQGLQFLFEYFSETQRNKGNFPGRFSGRQFSNSRSEMNVSTLELGDSALYLCASSSQTGAMNTEAFFGQGTRLTVV.

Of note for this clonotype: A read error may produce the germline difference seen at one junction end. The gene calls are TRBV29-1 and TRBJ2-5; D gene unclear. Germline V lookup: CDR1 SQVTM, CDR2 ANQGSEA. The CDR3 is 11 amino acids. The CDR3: CSVDNQETQYF. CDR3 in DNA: TGCAGCGTAGACAACCAGGAGACCCAGTACTTC.

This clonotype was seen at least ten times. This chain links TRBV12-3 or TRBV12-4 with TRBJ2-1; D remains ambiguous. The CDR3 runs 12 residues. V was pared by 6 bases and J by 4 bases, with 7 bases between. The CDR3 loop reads CASSAPYNEQFF. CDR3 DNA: TGTGCCAGCAGCGCCCCTTACAATGAGCAGTTCTTC.

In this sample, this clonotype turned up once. The CDR3: CASSYSISQGPSYEQYF. In DNA form, the CDR3 reads TGTGCCAGCAGTTACTCGATTTCTCAGGGGCCCTCCTACGAGCAGTACTTC. This chain links TRBV6-5 with TRBJ2-7, with a possible D match to TRBD1 (6 bases). CDR1 MNHEY and CDR2 SVGAGI come from the germline V gene. The V end lost 0 bases, the J end lost 0 bases, and 15 bases lay between the germline ends. The CDR3 covers 17 residues.

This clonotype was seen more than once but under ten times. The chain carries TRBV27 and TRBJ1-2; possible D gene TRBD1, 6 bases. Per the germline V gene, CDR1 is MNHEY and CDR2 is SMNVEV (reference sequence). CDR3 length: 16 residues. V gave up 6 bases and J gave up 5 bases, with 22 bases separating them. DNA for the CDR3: TGTGCCAGCAGGGCCTTACTCGACAGGTTTGGATATGGCTACACCTTC. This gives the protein CASRALLDRFGYGYTF.

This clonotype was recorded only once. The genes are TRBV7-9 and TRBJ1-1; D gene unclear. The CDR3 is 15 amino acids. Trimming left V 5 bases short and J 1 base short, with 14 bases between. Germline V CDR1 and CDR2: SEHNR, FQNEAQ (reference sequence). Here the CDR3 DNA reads TGTGCCAGCAGCCCCAGGATGGCGGGGAACACTGAAGCTTTCTTT. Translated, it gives CASSPRMAGNTEAFF.

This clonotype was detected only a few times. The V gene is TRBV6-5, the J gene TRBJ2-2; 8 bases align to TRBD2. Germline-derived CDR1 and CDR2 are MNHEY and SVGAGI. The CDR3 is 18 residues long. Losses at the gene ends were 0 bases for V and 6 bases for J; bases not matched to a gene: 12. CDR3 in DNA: TGTGCCAGCAGTTACTCGCAGTCGGGGGGGAAGATCGCCGGGGAGCTGTTTTTT. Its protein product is CASSYSQSGGKIAGELFF.

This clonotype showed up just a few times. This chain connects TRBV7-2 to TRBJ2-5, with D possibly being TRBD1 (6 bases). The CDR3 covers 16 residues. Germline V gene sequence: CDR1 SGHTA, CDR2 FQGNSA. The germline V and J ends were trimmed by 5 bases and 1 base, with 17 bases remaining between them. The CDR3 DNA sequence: TGTGCCAGCAGCCCCAGGCGGACAGAGATCCAAGAGACCCAGTACTTC. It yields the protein CASSPRRTEIQETQYF.

CDR3 amino acids: CASSARQASYNEQFF. The DNA for the CDR3 is TGTGCCAGCAGCGCAAGACAGGCCTCCTACAATGAGCAGTTCTTC. The gene calls are TRBV7-9 and TRBJ2-1, with D maybe TRBD1 (6 bases). Trimming removed 5 bases from V and 0 bases from J, with 11 bases in between. This CDR3 has 15 residues. Germline CDR1 SEHNR, CDR2 FQNEAQ (reference sequence).

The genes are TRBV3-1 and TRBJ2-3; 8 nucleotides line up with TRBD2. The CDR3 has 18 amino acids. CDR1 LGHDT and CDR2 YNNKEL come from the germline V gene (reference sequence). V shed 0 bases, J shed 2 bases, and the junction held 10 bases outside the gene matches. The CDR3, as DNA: TGTGCCAGCAGCCAAGAAATGGATAGCGGGGAGATCACAGATACGCAGTATTTT. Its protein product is CASSQEMDSGEITDTQYF.

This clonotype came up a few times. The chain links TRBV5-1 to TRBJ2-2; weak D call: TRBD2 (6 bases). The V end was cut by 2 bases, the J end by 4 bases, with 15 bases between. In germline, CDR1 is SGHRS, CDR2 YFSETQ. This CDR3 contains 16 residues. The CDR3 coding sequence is TGCGCCAGCAGCTTCTTTCGGGGAGGCATCACCGGGGAGCTGTTTTTT. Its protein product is CASSFFRGGITGELFF. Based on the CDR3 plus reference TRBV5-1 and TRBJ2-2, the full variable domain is KAGVTQTPRYLIKTRGQQVTLSCSPISGHRSVSWYQQTPGQGLQFLFEYFSETQRNKGNFPGRFSGRQFSNSRSEMNVSTLELGDSALYLCASSFFRGGITGELFFGEGSRLTVL.

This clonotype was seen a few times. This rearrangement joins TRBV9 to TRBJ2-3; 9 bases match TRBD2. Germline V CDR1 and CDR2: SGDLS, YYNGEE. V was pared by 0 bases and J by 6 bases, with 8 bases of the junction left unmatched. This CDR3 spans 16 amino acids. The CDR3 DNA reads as TGTGCCAGCAGCGTAGGCGGGGGGGCCCGATTGGATACGCAGTATTTT. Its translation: CASSVGGGARLDTQYF. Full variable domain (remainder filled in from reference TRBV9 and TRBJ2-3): DSGVTQTPKHLITATGQRVTLRCSPRSGDLSVYWYQQSLDQGLQFLIQYYNGEERAKGNILERFSAQQFPDLHSELNLSSLELGDSALYFCASSVGGGARLDTQYFGPGTRLTVL.

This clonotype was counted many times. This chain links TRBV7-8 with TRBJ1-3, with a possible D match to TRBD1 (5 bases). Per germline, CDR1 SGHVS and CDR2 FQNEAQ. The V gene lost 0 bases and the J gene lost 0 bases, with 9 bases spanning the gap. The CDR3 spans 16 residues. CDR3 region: CASSLADSYSGNTIYF. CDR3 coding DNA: TGTGCCAGCAGCTTAGCAGACAGCTACTCTGGAAACACCATATATTTT.

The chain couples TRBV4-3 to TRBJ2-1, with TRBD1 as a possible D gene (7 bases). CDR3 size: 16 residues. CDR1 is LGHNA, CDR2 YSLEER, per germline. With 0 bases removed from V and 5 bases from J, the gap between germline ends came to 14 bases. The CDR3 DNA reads TGCGCCAGCAGCCAAGATGGGGCAGGGGGGAACAATGAGCAGTTCTTC. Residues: CASSQDGAGGNNEQFF.

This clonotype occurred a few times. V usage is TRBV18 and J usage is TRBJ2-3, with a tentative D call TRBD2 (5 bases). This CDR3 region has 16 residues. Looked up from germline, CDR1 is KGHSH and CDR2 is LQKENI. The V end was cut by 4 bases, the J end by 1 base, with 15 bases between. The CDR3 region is CASSRPSAGGTDTQYF. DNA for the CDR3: TGTGCCAGCTCACGGCCCTCGGCGGGCGGCACAGATACGCAGTATTTT.